Detailed here is one T cell receptor (beta chain). This specimen belongs to a study of blood T cell repertoires in COVID-19. Turning to the study itself: Both acute and convalescent COVID-19 samples were obtained from the United States, Italy and Spain. Sources were T cells, B-cell-depleted T cells, or PBMCs; the material itself was cDNA or gDNA.

Germline CDR1 and CDR2: SGHTA and FQGNSA. The junction had 7 bases not matched to a gene; V was cut back by 0 bases and J by 2 bases. The CDR3 spans 17 residues. Generated by immunoSEQ multiplex PCR, the TCRdb table keeps only in-frame clones and is missing some. The sample carries approximately 120,000 clones, approximately 83% recorded once. The rearrangement uses TRBV7-2 and TRBJ2-4; TRBD2 matches at 7 bases. The sequence derives from a man older than 75 with active or convalescent COVID-19. Material for sequencing was peripheral blood. The CDR3 protein is CASSLAVGGRSKNIQYF. The CDR3 nucleotides are TGTGCCAGCAGCTTAGCAGTGGGAGGGAGATCCAAAAACATTCAGTACTTC.